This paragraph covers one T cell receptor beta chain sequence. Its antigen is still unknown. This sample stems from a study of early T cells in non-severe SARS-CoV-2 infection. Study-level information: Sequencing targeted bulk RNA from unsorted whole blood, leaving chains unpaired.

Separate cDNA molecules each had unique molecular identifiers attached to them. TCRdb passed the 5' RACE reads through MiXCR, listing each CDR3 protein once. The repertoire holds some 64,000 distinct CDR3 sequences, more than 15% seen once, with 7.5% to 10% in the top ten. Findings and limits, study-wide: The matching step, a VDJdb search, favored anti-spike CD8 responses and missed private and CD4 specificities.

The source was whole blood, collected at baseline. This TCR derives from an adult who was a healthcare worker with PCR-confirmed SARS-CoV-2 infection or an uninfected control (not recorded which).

Here the CDR3 reads CASSLVSTGYTGELFF. In DNA, the CDR3 is TGTGCCAGCAGCTTGGTCTCGACCGGGTATACCGGGGAGCTGTTTTTT. The rearrangement joins TRBV5-6 to TRBJ2-2; D gene unclear. This CDR3 has 16 residues. Germline CDR1 reads SGHDT; CDR2 reads YYEEEE. V lost 0 bases, J lost 5 bases, and 14 bases lay in between.